This T cell receptor beta chain was sequenced for a study of PD-L1 blockade in urothelial cancer. CDR1 SEHNR and CDR2 FQNEAQ come from the germline V gene (reference sequence). The V gene lost 5 bases and the J gene lost 1 base, with 10 bases spanning the gap. The CDR3 is 14 amino acids. Each patient gave between 1 and 8 samples of peripheral blood mononuclear cells, which were collected pretreatment and during treatment. The data were produced by immunoSEQ multiplex PCR, yet TCRdb's version contains in-frame clones alone and is incomplete. The sample includes approximately 110,000 clones, roughly 84% of them seen just once.

The sequence came from a man in his fifties or sixties with urothelial cancer. Sequencing was performed on PBMCs, taken around atezolizumab (anti-PD-L1) treatment. J is TRBJ2-3 and V is TRBV7-9; tentatively, D is TRBD2 (5 bases). CDR3 DNA: TGTGCCAGCAGCACCGGGGTCGGCACAGATACGCAGTATTTT. Encoded protein: CASSTGVGTDTQYF.